Following are 23 T cell receptor beta chains from one sample sequenced in a study of T cell repertoires in cytomegalovirus infection. TCRdb used MiXCR to reprocess the reads, holding one entry per CDR3 protein. The table lists 200,000 or so distinct CDR3 sequences, about 21% of them singletons. Material: PBMCs. The origin of the receptors is a human donor in good health (CMV status not recorded). Some clones in this sample may be carry-over from other donors' samples.

This clonotype turned up a few times. The junction does not match germline at one end; this may be a read error. V gene TRBV7-8 combines with J gene TRBJ2-1; TRBD2 matches 8 bases. Per germline, CDR1 SGHVS and CDR2 FQNEAQ. There are 15 residues in the CDR3. CDR3: CAGSLGRGAGNEQFF. The CDR3 region has the DNA TGTGCCGGCAGCTTGGGGCGGGGGGCAGGGAATGAGCAGTTCTTC.

This clonotype was counted at least ten times. The chain uses TRBV5-6 and TRBJ2-1, with D possibly matching TRBD2 (5 bases). The CDR3 is 19 amino acids. V lost 2 bases and J lost 0, with 21 bases in between. Germline assignment: CDR1 SGHDT and CDR2 YYEEEE. CDR3 residues: CASSLFGLPFSSSYNEQFF. CDR3 bases: TGTGCCAGCAGCTTATTCGGACTTCCATTTTCTAGCTCCTACAATGAGCAGTTCTTC.

In this sample, this clonotype turned up a few times. This sequence joins TRBV6-2 or TRBV6-3 and TRBJ1-5; 7 bases match TRBD1. The CDR3 is 15 residues long. With V trimmed by 6 bases and J by 3 bases, 8 bases remained unmatched. Germline V gene sequence: CDR1 MNHEY, CDR2 SVGEGT. CDR3 nucleotide sequence: TGTGCCAGCAGGGGAGCAACAGGGGACAATCAGCCCCAGCATTTT. Its protein product is CASRGATGDNQPQHF.

This clonotype appeared many times. This rearrangement joins TRBV28 to TRBJ2-7; 7 nucleotides line up with TRBD2. Germline values: CDR1 MDHEN, CDR2 SYDVKM. With V trimmed by 4 bases and J by 3 bases, 3 bases remained unmatched. This CDR3 is built from 13 residues. The CDR3 bases are TGTGCCAGCAGTTCCCCGGGGGGCTACGAGCAGTACTTC. It yields the protein CASSSPGGYEQYF. Full variable domain (missing parts from reference TRBV28 and TRBJ2-7): DVKVTQSSRYLVKRTGEKVFLECVQDMDHENMFWYRQDPGLGLRLIYFSYDVKMKEKGDIPEGYSVSREKKERFSLILESASTNQTSMYLCASSSPGGYEQYFGPGTRLTVT.

The chain links TRBV12-3 or TRBV12-4 to TRBJ2-1; 15 bases map to TRBD2. The J segment lost 10 bases and the V segment lost 6 bases, leaving 7 bases of the junction unmatched. The CDR3 has 15 residues. The CDR3 DNA reads as TGTGCCAGCAGCCTGGGACTAGCGGGAGGTGGAGAGCAGTTCTTC. Translating gives CASSLGLAGGGEQFF.

The chain joins TRBV5-6 to TRBJ1-5; D uncertain. CDR3 length equals 15 residues. The germline V and J ends were trimmed by 3 bases and 6 bases, with 16 bases remaining between them. Germline V gives CDR1 SGHDT, CDR2 YYEEEE. The chain's CDR3 is CASSSRGRLIQPQHF. The CDR3 bases are TGTGCCAGCAGCTCCCGCGGCAGGTTGATTCAGCCCCAGCATTTT.

This clonotype was seen at least ten times. The V gene is TRBV29-1, the J gene TRBJ2-7, with TRBD1 as a possible D gene (5 bases). Trimming pared 3 bases from V and 2 bases from J, leaving 11 bases between. The germline CDR1 and CDR2 sequences are SQVTM and ANQGSEA. This CDR3 spans 13 amino acids. CDR3: CSVEGQGTYEQYF. The DNA for the CDR3 is TGCAGCGTTGAGGGTCAGGGCACCTACGAGCAGTACTTC.

This clonotype was observed a few times. J is TRBJ2-5 and V is TRBV14; no reliable D call. Germline assignment: CDR1 SGHDN and CDR2 FVKESK. V lost 1 base and J 2 bases, leaving 5 bases between the germline ends. CDR3 length: 13 amino acids. The CDR3 coding sequence is TGTGCCAGCAGCCAAGTAATGCAAGAGACCCAGTACTTC. Translation: CASSQVMQETQYF.

This clonotype occurred a few times. This sequence joins TRBV29-1 and TRBJ2-3; the D call may be TRBD1 or TRBD2 (5 bases each). The CDR3 is 14 amino acids. The V gene lost 4 bases and the J gene lost 2 bases, with 13 bases spanning the gap. CDR1 and CDR2 (germline): SQVTM, ANQGSEA. The chain's CDR3 is CSVAGSGDTDTQYF. The DNA for the CDR3 is TGCAGCGTTGCAGGGAGTGGGGACACAGATACGCAGTATTTT.

This clonotype was counted many times. This chain joins TRBV7-3 and TRBJ2-1; 11 nucleotides match TRBD2. In germline, CDR1 is SGHTA, CDR2 FQGTGA. J gave up 5 bases and V 5 bases, and 5 bases lay outside the gene matches. The CDR3 totals 15 residues. The CDR3: CASSPGLAVHNEQFF. CDR3 nucleotides: TGTGCCAGCAGCCCGGGACTAGCGGTTCACAATGAGCAGTTCTTC.

The chain joins TRBV6-5 to TRBJ2-1; possibly TRBD2 for D (5 bases). Between the trimmed V and J ends, which lost 0 bases and 12 bases, there was a span of 12 bases. CDR1 is MNHEY, CDR2 SVGAGI, per germline. The CDR3 has 13 residues. CDR3 protein: CASSYSDEAVQFF. The DNA of the CDR3 is TGTGCCAGCAGTTACTCGGACGAAGCGGTGCAGTTCTTC.

This clonotype was counted a few times. The chain links TRBV19 to TRBJ1-5; D ambiguous. V lost 6 bases to trimming and J lost 0 bases, with 12 bases between them. The CDR3 spans 15 residues. CDR1 is LNHDA, CDR2 SQIVND, per germline (reference sequence). The CDR3 protein is CASRRTANSNQPQHF. The DNA for the CDR3 is TGTGCCAGTAGGAGGACCGCGAATAGCAATCAGCCCCAGCATTTT. The variable domain in full, with the rest retrieved from reference TRBV19 and TRBJ1-5, is DGGITQSPKYLFRKEGQNVTLSCEQNLNHDAMYWYRQDPGQGLRLIYYSQIVNDFQKGDIAEGYSVSREKKESFPLTVTSAQKNPTAFYLCASRRTANSNQPQHFGDGTRLSIL.

The chain recombines TRBV7-3 with TRBJ2-4; no clear D gene. The CDR3 is 14 amino acids. The germline V gene has CDR1 SGHTA and CDR2 FQGTGA. V lost 2 bases, J lost 8 bases, and 13 bases lay in between. CDR3 sequence (DNA): TGTGCCAGCAGCTTACAAGGGTCAGGCGACATTCAGTACTTC. Residues: CASSLQGSGDIQYF.

The chain is built from TRBV5-1 and TRBJ1-2, with a weak D call TRBD1 (6 bases). V was pared by 2 bases and J by 7 bases, with 21 bases between. CDR1 and CDR2 (germline): SGHRS, YFSETQ. The CDR3 length is 16 residues. The CDR3 DNA reads TGCGCCAGCAGCTTTGGTCCAGGGGATTCGATGGGTGGCTACACCTTC. Its protein product is CASSFGPGDSMGGYTF.

This clonotype was observed a handful of times. The chain links TRBV7-6 to TRBJ2-7; D not certain. The germline CDR1 and CDR2 sequences are SGHVS and FNYEAQ. Trimming pared 3 bases from V and 3 bases from J, leaving 9 bases between. The CDR3 consists of 13 residues. The CDR3 sequence: CASSFPGFYEQYF. The CDR3 nucleotides read TGTGCCAGCAGCTTTCCGGGCTTCTACGAGCAGTACTTC.

In its sample, this clonotype was seen many times. The genes are TRBV7-9 and TRBJ1-5, with D possibly TRBD1 on 6 matching bases. Germline lookup yields CDR1 SEHNR and CDR2 FQNEAQ (reference sequence). Trimming left V 4 bases short and J 3 bases short, with 22 bases between. The CDR3 runs 18 residues. The CDR3 loop reads CASSSQPRGAYTNQPQHF. The CDR3 DNA reads as TGTGCCAGCAGCTCACAGCCGCGGGGGGCTTACACCAATCAGCCCCAGCATTTT.

As concerns this clonotype: It may be a read error: a sequence one base away is much more abundant. The J gene is TRBJ2-7, the V gene TRBV28, with 9 bases fitting TRBD1. After removal of 4 bases from V and 6 bases from J, the junction contained 7 bases not matched to a gene. This CDR3 has 14 amino acids. CDR1 is MDHEN, CDR2 SYDVKM, per germline. This chain's CDR3 is CASSSGQGFSEQYF. In DNA, the CDR3 is TGTGCCAGCAGTTCGGGACAGGGTTTTTCCGAGCAGTACTTC.

The chain couples TRBV11-3 to TRBJ2-7; a possible D gene is TRBD2 (6 bases). The CDR3 length is 16 residues. Germline CDR1 SGHNT, CDR2 YENEEA. V shed 5 bases and J shed 4 bases, with 21 bases lying between them. This chain's CDR3 is CASSPRTTPLRYEQYF. CDR3 nucleotide sequence: TGTGCCAGCAGCCCTCGGACTACTCCACTTCGATACGAGCAGTACTTC.

This CDR3 reads CASSITGGGRPHNEQFF. In DNA form, the CDR3 reads TGCGCCAGCAGCATCACCGGCGGGGGTCGTCCCCACAATGAGCAGTTCTTC. The chain is built from TRBV5-1 and TRBJ2-1, with TRBD2 matching over 7 bases. V shed 4 bases, J shed 5 bases, and the junction held 15 bases outside the gene matches. Per the germline V gene, CDR1 is SGHRS and CDR2 is YFSETQ. The CDR3 consists of 17 residues.

This chain uses TRBV14 with TRBJ2-3; perhaps TRBD2 as D (6 bases). This CDR3 contains 19 residues. V was shortened by 2 bases and J by 0 bases, with 21 bases between the two germline ends. Germline CDR1 and CDR2: SGHDN and FVKESK. The chain's CDR3 is CASSQRPGVLTSSTDTQYF. The CDR3 coding sequence is TGTGCCAGCAGCCAACGTCCGGGGGTTCTAACCTCTAGCACAGATACGCAGTATTTT.

This clonotype was counted only a few times. The chain is built from TRBV27 and TRBJ2-3; no definite D call. The CDR3 has 16 residues. From germline, CDR1 is MNHEY and CDR2 SMNVEV (reference sequence). V was cut by 5 bases and J by 3 bases, with 18 bases left in between. The DNA for the CDR3 is TGTGCCAGCAGTCACTACCCTTCCCGCTTTACAGATACGCAGTATTTT. Translation: CASSHYPSRFTDTQYF.

This clonotype occurred a few times. The junction departs from the called germline gene at one end, perhaps through a read error. This chain connects TRBV20-1 to TRBJ2-3; 9 bases line up with TRBD2. This CDR3 region has 14 residues. Germline CDR1 and CDR2: DFQATT and SNEGSKA (reference sequence). The CDR3 here is CSAGDLAGADTQYF. The CDR3 DNA reads as TGCAGTGCTGGAGATTTAGCGGGAGCAGATACGCAGTATTTT.

The J gene is TRBJ2-5, the V gene TRBV27; 12 bases agree with TRBD2. CDR1 is MNHEY and CDR2 is SMNVEV in the germline V gene (reference sequence). After removal of 5 bases from V and 4 bases from J, the junction contained 8 bases not matched to a gene. This CDR3 has 16 residues. The CDR3 nucleotides read TGTGCCAGCAGTCCGTTGACTAGCGGGAGCCGAGAGACCCAGTACTTC. Encoded protein: CASSPLTSGSRETQYF.